This entry describes one TCR beta chain. Its cognate antigen is unknown. Sorted CD4+ subsets: naive, central memory, regulatory, stem cell-like memory (CD45RO/CCR7/CD25/CD127/CD95/CD27 panel). Expressed TCRB transcripts were sequenced, since all the RNA that had been isolated was reverse transcribed. Here immunoSEQ multiplex PCR was the method, and the copy in TCRdb shows in-frame clones only, minus some. This repertoire shows about 130,000 clones, around 9% found once; its top ten account for 0.75%. These data originate in a study of beta chain features in type 1 diabetes. The CDR3 has 17 residues. Trimming removed 0 bases at V and 3 bases at J, with 15 bases between. Germline loops: CDR1 ENHRY, CDR2 SYGVKD. Overall study findings and caveats: More deletions and fewer insertions at VDJ junctions were found in patients with type 1 diabetes. Moderately but significantly shorter TCRB CDR3s were found in Type 1 diabetes patients in all four CD4+ subsets. The cDNA sequencing approach could over-represent high-TCR-expressing cells.

This chain uses TRBV10-3 with TRBJ1-5; D is possibly TRBD1 (6 bases). Material: central memory CD4+ T cells from blood. The TCR originated in a man younger than 40 with type 1 diabetes. The CDR3 loop reads CAISESMGPGDNQPQHF. The CDR3 DNA follows: TGTGCCATCAGTGAGTCGATGGGACCAGGGGACAATCAGCCCCAGCATTTT.